The 20 T cell receptor beta chains in this list originate from one sample, sequenced in a study of blood T cell repertoires in COVID-19. Only in-frame clones appear in the TCRdb table, and some are missing; sequencing was by immunoSEQ multiplex PCR. The sample carries under 450,000 clones, around 87% recorded once. The sample consisted of PBMCs or T cells enriched from blood (not recorded which). Receptor source: a young man who had recovered from COVID-19.

The J gene is TRBJ1-4, the V gene TRBV19; no clear D gene. The V gene lost 6 bases and the J gene lost 8 bases, with 13 bases spanning the gap. Looked up from germline, CDR1 is LNHDA and CDR2 is SQIVND (reference sequence). The CDR3 is 13 amino acids. The CDR3 coding sequence is TGTGCCAGTAGGTTGATAAATAGCGAAAAACTGTTTTTT. Protein: CASRLINSEKLFF.

J is TRBJ1-5 and V is TRBV7-9; no firm D call. Trimming pared 3 bases from V and 3 bases from J, leaving 9 bases between. This CDR3 is built from 14 residues. The germline V gene encodes CDR1 SEHNR and CDR2 FQNEAQ (reference sequence). CDR3 residues: CASSLAGNNQPQHF. The DNA of the CDR3 is TGTGCCAGCAGCTTGGCGGGAAACAATCAGCCCCAGCATTTT. Full variable domain (missing parts from reference TRBV7-9 and TRBJ1-5): DTGVSQNPRHKITKRGQNVTFRCDPISEHNRLYWYRQTLGQGPEFLTYFQNEAQLEKSRLLSDRFSAERPKGSFSTLEIQRTEQGDSAMYLCASSLAGNNQPQHFGDGTRLSIL.

This clone was found a few times. J is TRBJ1-4 and V is TRBV28, with 7 bases identical to TRBD1. The CDR3 contains 15 residues. Unmatched junction bases numbered 11, after V lost 6 bases and J lost 7 bases. Germline V lookup: CDR1 MDHEN, CDR2 SYDVKM. The CDR3 DNA is TGTGCCAGCAGACCTCAAGGGGGCATGGGTGAAAAACTGTTTTTT. Its translation is CASRPQGGMGEKLFF.

The genes are TRBV6-2 or TRBV6-3 and TRBJ2-2; 7 nucleotides line up with TRBD1. The germline CDR1 and CDR2 sequences are MNHEY and SVGEGT. V lost 2 bases to trimming and J lost 4 bases; unmatched junction nucleotides: 4. The CDR3 contains 15 residues. CDR3 nucleotides: TGTGCCAGCAGTTACCGACAGGGTCCCACCGGGGAGCTGTTTTTT. It translates to CASSYRQGPTGELFF.

V and J are TRBV7-2 and TRBJ2-2, with 11 bases lining up with TRBD1. The germline CDR1 and CDR2 sequences are SGHTA and FQGNSA. This CDR3 contains 16 residues. The V and J ends lost 5 bases and 5 bases, in that order; junction bases with no gene match: 7. CDR3 nucleotide sequence: TGTGCCAGCAGCCCCAGGACAGGGGGCGCGACCGGGGAGCTGTTTTTT. Encoded protein: CASSPRTGGATGELFF.

Only one count was recorded for this clone. V usage is TRBV29-1 and J usage is TRBJ2-7; 10 bases line up with TRBD1. After removal of 6 bases from V and 4 bases from J, the junction contained 9 bases not matched to a gene. From germline, CDR1 is SQVTM and CDR2 ANQGSEA. This CDR3 is built from 14 residues. CDR3 sequence reads: CSVSSGTGVYEQYF. The CDR3 coding sequence is TGCAGCGTGAGCTCCGGGACAGGGGTATACGAGCAGTACTTC.

The chain links TRBV2 to TRBJ1-1; TRBD1 might be the D (5 bases). The germline V gene has CDR1 SNHLY and CDR2 FYNNEI. The CDR3 runs to 12 residues. The V end lost 8 bases, the J end lost 7 bases, and 14 bases lay between the germline ends. DNA for the CDR3: TGTGCCAGCGTCGGTCGGACACGTGAAGCTTTCTTT. Its translation: CASVGRTREAFF.

The chain couples TRBV9 to TRBJ2-1; unclear D gene. The CDR3 is 13 amino acids. Germline V gene sequence: CDR1 SGDLS, CDR2 YYNGEE. The V end lost 0 bases, the J end lost 3 bases, and 4 bases lay between the germline ends. CDR3 protein: CASSVEHYNEQFF. CDR3 sequence (DNA): TGTGCCAGCAGCGTAGAACACTACAATGAGCAGTTCTTC.

The chain employs TRBV6-2 or TRBV6-3 and TRBJ1-2; 9 bases match TRBD1. This CDR3 is 16 amino acids long. From germline, CDR1 is MNHEY and CDR2 SVGEGT. The junction had 8 bases not matched to a gene; V was cut back by 0 bases and J by 6 bases. Written as DNA, the CDR3 is TGTGCCAGCAGTTACTCCATGCGGACAGGGGAAAATGGCTACACCTTC. This sequence encodes CASSYSMRTGENGYTF.

The DNA for the CDR3 is TGTGCCAGCAGCTTGAGACTCACGTACCAAGAGACCCAGTACTTC. Translated, it gives CASSLRLTYQETQYF. The chain has TRBV5-6 and TRBJ2-5; D uncertain. From germline, CDR1 is SGHDT and CDR2 YYEEEE. V was shortened by 1 base and J by 0 bases, with 10 bases between the two germline ends. The CDR3 has 15 residues.

V is TRBV12-5 and J is TRBJ1-4, with D possibly TRBD1 on 6 matching bases. Trimming took off 3 bases at V and 0 bases at J, with 20 bases between the two ends. The CDR3 runs 19 residues. The V gene's germline CDR1 is LGHNT and CDR2 FRNRAP. The chain's CDR3 is CASGFLTGQPISTNEKLFF. CDR3 nucleotide sequence: TGTGCTAGTGGTTTTCTTACCGGACAGCCTATATCAACTAATGAAAAACTGTTTTTT.

The V and J genes are TRBV27 and TRBJ2-5; D possibly corresponds to TRBD2 (6 bases). V was trimmed by 3 bases and J by 3 bases, leaving 8 bases between them. Germline V gene sequence: CDR1 MNHEY, CDR2 SMNVEV (reference sequence). This CDR3 contains 13 residues. CDR3 nucleotide sequence: TGTGCCAGCAGTTTCGGGGGAGAAGAGACCCAGTACTTC. It codes for CASSFGGEETQYF.

This clone was counted between two and nine times. The chain recombines TRBV7-9 with TRBJ1-2, with 10 bases that match TRBD1. The CDR3 is made up of 14 amino acids. CDR1 SEHNR and CDR2 FQNEAQ come from the germline V gene (reference sequence). The ends lost 0 bases at V and 6 bases at J; junction bases unmatched: 1. As DNA, the CDR3 is TGTGCCAGCAGCTTAGCGACAGGGGGCCATGGCTACACCTTC. This gives the protein CASSLATGGHGYTF.

V usage is TRBV9 and J usage is TRBJ1-1, with 7 bases aligning to TRBD1. The V segment lost 3 bases and the J segment 0 bases; nucleotides outside the gene matches: 5. The CDR3 loop spans 15 amino acids. In germline, CDR1 is SGDLS, CDR2 YYNGEE. The CDR3: CASSAGDRMNTEAFF. As DNA, the CDR3 is TGTGCCAGCAGCGCCGGGGACAGAATGAACACTGAAGCTTTCTTT.

The J gene is TRBJ1-2, the V gene TRBV7-9; 7 bases are a match to TRBD1. With V trimmed by 4 bases and J by 6 bases, 8 bases remained unmatched. The V gene's germline CDR1 is SEHNR and CDR2 FQNEAQ (reference sequence). This CDR3 contains 14 residues. The CDR3 region has the DNA TGTGCCAGCAGCTCACTGGACAGGTCCCATGGCTACACCTTC. Protein product: CASSSLDRSHGYTF.

The J gene is TRBJ2-1, the V gene TRBV7-2; a possible D gene is TRBD1 (5 bases). The CDR3 extends over 15 amino acids. The V and J ends lost 0 bases and 2 bases respectively, with 8 bases between them. Germline loops: CDR1 SGHTA, CDR2 FQGNSA. CDR3: CASSLAWGTYNEQFF. The CDR3 DNA reads TGTGCCAGCAGCTTAGCTTGGGGCACCTACAATGAGCAGTTCTTC.

The chain is built from TRBV7-6 and TRBJ2-7; 7 bases fit TRBD1. This CDR3 comprises 16 residues. V was clipped by 5 bases and J by 5 bases; unmatched bases: 15. Looked up from germline, CDR1 is SGHVS and CDR2 is FNYEAQ. Here the CDR3 reads CASSLGPTGTGHEQYF. CDR3 DNA: TGTGCCAGCAGCCTAGGCCCGACAGGGACGGGCCACGAGCAGTACTTC.

V and J are TRBV12-5 and TRBJ1-1; a weak D match, TRBD1 (5 bases). V dropped 6 bases and J dropped 4 bases, with 12 bases sitting between them. CDR3 size: 13 residues. Germline-derived CDR1 and CDR2 are LGHNT and FRNRAP. CDR3 protein: CASGGGTSTEAFF. Written as DNA, the CDR3 is TGTGCTAGTGGGGGGGGGACTTCCACTGAAGCTTTCTTT.

The genes are TRBV29-1 and TRBJ1-3; D gene uncertain. The CDR3 runs to 15 residues. Germline V lookup: CDR1 SQVTM, CDR2 ANQGSEA. Trimming pared 6 bases from V and 4 bases from J, leaving 19 bases between. This CDR3 reads CSVLSGTALGNTIYF. CDR3 nucleotides: TGCAGCGTCTTGTCGGGTACCGCTTTGGGAAACACCATATATTTT. The whole variable domain, filled in from reference TRBV29-1 and TRBJ1-3, reads SAVISQKPSRDICQRGTSLTIQCQVDSQVTMMFWYRQQPGQSLTLIATANQGSEATYESGFVIDKFPISRPNLTFSTLTVSNMSPEDSSIYLCSVLSGTALGNTIYFGEGSWLTVV.

The chain carries TRBV12-3 or TRBV12-4 and TRBJ2-5; 7 positions agree with TRBD1. V was clipped by 5 bases and J by 4 bases; unmatched bases: 4. This CDR3 region has 13 residues. CDR3 nucleotide sequence: TGTGCCAGCAGTACCCAGGGGGTAGAGACCCAGTACTTC. Its protein product is CASSTQGVETQYF.